This T cell receptor beta chain is from a study of blood T cell repertoires in COVID-19 (dated by TCRdb to 2018 to 2020). Study-wide context: Samples covering the acute and convalescent phases of COVID-19 were provided by collaborators in the United States, Italy and Spain. Sample metadata almost always included a de-identified subject ID, COVID-19 status, age in years and sex. The dataset comprised deeply sampled blood TCRbeta repertoires from subjects exposed to, actively infected with, or recovered from COVID-19. Samples were obtained from the ongoing ImmuneRACE study (first 160 participants) and from over 1,000 subjects provided by 6 global collaborators. Where available, HLA class I and class II types were taken from metadata supplied by the sample provider and were not determined by assay-based typing. The repertoires were released in a freely available public database meant as a resource for research on the immune response to SARS-CoV-2. The prospective study material was composed of cDNA or gDNA derived from T cells, B-cell-depleted T cells, or PBMCs.

TCRbeta CDR3 regions were amplified from genomic DNA by means of the immunoSEQ Assay, a bias-controlled multiplex PCR. As for the original processing: The number of nucleated cells in each sample was estimated from the amplification of reference gene primers within the assay. To quantify the absolute abundance of each unique TCRbeta CDR3 rearrangement, sequence reads were collapsed and filtered. For each sample, productive Simpson clonality was calculated as the square root of Simpson's diversity index over productive rearrangements. As stored in TCRdb, this immuneACCESS dataset retains in-frame rearrangements with V and J assigned. A fraction of the clones does not appear; measured against another copy, unresolved V genes explain less than half of the discrepancy, and the remainder lacks a known reason. V, J and clone size are those of that table, while D and trimming were read from the DNA. The sample contains 98,000 or so clones, approximately 85% of them found a single time. About 5% of the sample is in the top ten clones.

Paper-wide results and their limitations: Clinical and demographic metadata were provided uncurated, with the amount varying by source and participant.

The collaborating institutions used their own protocols to collect whole blood in K2EDTA tubes. Collaborator samples were shipped for TCRbeta analysis as frozen whole blood, isolated PBMCs, or DNA extracted from either sample type. For CDR1 and CDR2, the germline V gene lists ENHRY and SYGVKD. The CDR3 has 14 amino acids, counting the end cysteine and phenylalanine. Kept here is only the CDR3 DNA, which spans 42 bases and is read in frame from base 1. After removal of 4 bases from V and 6 bases from J, the junction retains 7 bases not matched to a gene. To note about this clone: This clone's antigen is unknown. No much larger clone is present one base from it, and per-base qualities are unavailable.

Recombination linked TRBV10-3 to TRBJ1-2; 8 bases in the middle match TRBD1. What was sequenced was peripheral blood. The sequence was collected from a man aged 55 to 69 with acute or convalescent COVID-19. The CDR3 region has the sequence CAISGGLTGDGYTF. The bases read TGTGCCATCAGTGGAGGATTGACAGGGGATGGCTACACCTTC.